This T cell receptor (beta chain) was identified during a study of T cell responses to AZD1222 COVID-19 vaccine. Clones were sequenced by immunoSEQ multiplex PCR, and TCRdb holds only the in-frame ones, with some missing. The data show about 100,000 clones, around nine tenths seen once. A remark on this clone: Its antigen is unknown.

Trimming left V 3 bases short and J 5 bases short, with 13 bases between. Germline V CDR1 and CDR2: MNHNS, SASEGT. This CDR3 has 14 residues. Study findings and constraints: The donor group comprised mostly white British people and more females; the analysis possibly underestimated clonal diversity.

The sequencing used peripheral blood, collected 28 days after the second dose of the MenACWY control vaccine. The source of this sequence is an adult who received the MenACWY meningococcal vaccine as a control. V is TRBV6-1 and J is TRBJ2-5, with D perhaps TRBD1 or TRBD2 (5 bases each). CDR3 loop: CASSEGLAPETQYF. The DNA of the CDR3 is TGTGCCAGCAGTGAGGGGCTAGCTCCCGAGACCCAGTACTTC.